Detailed here is one T cell receptor beta chain. Together with a sample-barcoded 5' primer, a J-beta primer mix was included in a second PCR lasting roughly 6 to 12 cycles. MiXCR, applied by TCRdb to the 5' RACE reads, yields one record per CDR3 protein. The sample carries 1.5 million to 2 million distinct CDR3 sequences, about 49% recorded once. These data originate in a study of blood T cells in healthy people across ages. The sequencing input was blood. The receptor comes from a woman in her 40s in good health.

The CDR3 nucleotides are TGCGCCAGCAGTCTCGGGGGGGGCAGTGGCATTCAGTACTTC. It yields the protein CASSLGGGSGIQYF. This chain uses TRBV5-1 with TRBJ2-7; 8 nucleotides align to TRBD2. The DNA end lines up better with TRBJ2-4; the J call may be wrong. Germline V lookup: CDR1 SGHRS, CDR2 YFSETQ. The CDR3 contains 14 residues.